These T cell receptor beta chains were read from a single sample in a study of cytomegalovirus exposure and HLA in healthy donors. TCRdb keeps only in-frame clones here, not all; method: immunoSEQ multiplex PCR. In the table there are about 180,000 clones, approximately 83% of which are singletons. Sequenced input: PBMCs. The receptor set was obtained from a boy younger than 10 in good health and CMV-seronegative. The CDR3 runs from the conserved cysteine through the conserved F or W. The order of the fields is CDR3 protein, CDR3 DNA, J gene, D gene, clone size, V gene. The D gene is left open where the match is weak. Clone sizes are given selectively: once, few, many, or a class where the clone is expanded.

CDR3aa: CASSVSDLSSYEQYF; CDR3nt: TGTGCCAGCAGTGTAAGCGATTTGAGCTCCTACGAGCAGTACTTC; j_gene: TRBJ2-7; d_gene: -; abundance: -; v_gene: TRBV28
CDR3aa: CASSLVTSGRAGEQFF; CDR3nt: TGTGCCAGCAGCTTGGTGACTAGCGGGAGGGCGGGTGAGCAGTTCTTC; j_gene: TRBJ2-1; d_gene: TRBD2; abundance: -; v_gene: TRBV5-5
CDR3aa: CASSPGTGGEKLFF; CDR3nt: TGTGCCAGCAGTCCCGGGACAGGGGGTGAAAAACTGTTTTTT; j_gene: TRBJ1-4; d_gene: TRBD1; abundance: -; v_gene: TRBV6-1
CDR3aa: CASSLVSGDTEAFF; CDR3nt: TGTGCCAGCAGCTTAGTTTCCGGGGACACTGAAGCTTTCTTT; j_gene: TRBJ1-1; d_gene: -; abundance: -; v_gene: TRBV7-2
CDR3aa: CASSFSGSNEQFF; CDR3nt: TGTGCCAGCAGTTTTTCAGGGTCAAATGAGCAGTTCTTC; j_gene: TRBJ2-1; d_gene: -; abundance: -; v_gene: TRBV27
CDR3aa: CASSRGGGTRWGTEAFF; CDR3nt: TGTGCCAGTAGTAGAGGGGGGGGTACTCGTTGGGGCACTGAAGCTTTCTTT; j_gene: TRBJ1-1; d_gene: -; abundance: -; v_gene: TRBV19
CDR3aa: CASSSTGAQHSYNEQFF; CDR3nt: TGTGCCAGCAGCTCCACAGGGGCCCAACACTCCTACAATGAGCAGTTCTTC; j_gene: TRBJ2-1; d_gene: TRBD1; abundance: few; v_gene: TRBV7-8
CDR3aa: CASSEYGQYVRPQHF; CDR3nt: TGTGCCAGCAGTGAATACGGACAGTATGTTCGGCCCCAGCATTTT; j_gene: TRBJ1-5; d_gene: -; abundance: -; v_gene: TRBV2
CDR3aa: CATQRTSGSREQFF; CDR3nt: TGTGCCACCCAAAGGACTAGCGGGAGCCGGGAGCAGTTCTTC; j_gene: TRBJ2-1; d_gene: TRBD2; abundance: -; v_gene: TRBV6-6
CDR3aa: CASSAGTYPTDTQYF; CDR3nt: TGTGCCAGCAGCGCCGGGACATACCCCACAGATACGCAGTATTTT; j_gene: TRBJ2-3; d_gene: -; abundance: -; v_gene: TRBV2
CDR3aa: CASRLQGASGYGYTF; CDR3nt: TGTGCCAGCAGACTACAGGGGGCCAGCGGCTATGGCTACACCTTC; j_gene: TRBJ1-2; d_gene: TRBD1; abundance: -; v_gene: TRBV6-5
CDR3aa: CASSRDFKDTQYF; CDR3nt: TGTGCCAGCAGTCGGGATTTCAAAGATACGCAGTATTTT; j_gene: TRBJ2-3; d_gene: -; abundance: once; v_gene: TRBV6-4
CDR3aa: CASSSGHLMRAEAFF; CDR3nt: TGTGCCAGCAGTTCCGGTCACCTGATGAGAGCTGAAGCTTTCTTT; j_gene: TRBJ1-1; d_gene: -; abundance: -; v_gene: TRBV27
CDR3aa: CASSFGSDTQYF; CDR3nt: TGTGCCAGCAGCTTCGGTTCAGATACGCAGTATTTT; j_gene: TRBJ2-3; d_gene: -; abundance: -; v_gene: TRBV5-6
CDR3aa: CASSQGLSGRASQRYF; CDR3nt: TGTGCCAGCAGCCAAGGGCTTAGCGGGAGGGCCTCGCAGAGGTACTTC; j_gene: TRBJ2-4; d_gene: TRBD2; abundance: -; v_gene: TRBV4-2
CDR3aa: CASSPIRDDTEAFF; CDR3nt: TGTGCCAGCAGCCCTATCCGGGATGACACTGAAGCTTTCTTT; j_gene: TRBJ1-1; d_gene: -; abundance: -; v_gene: TRBV5-6
CDR3aa: CASSVSSGLMGYNEQFF; CDR3nt: TGTGCCAGCAGCGTATCGTCGGGACTCATGGGATACAATGAGCAGTTCTTC; j_gene: TRBJ2-1; d_gene: -; abundance: -; v_gene: TRBV9
CDR3aa: CASSQGGTSGIYEQYF; CDR3nt: TGTGCCAGCAGTCAAGGAGGGACTAGCGGGATATACGAGCAGTACTTC; j_gene: TRBJ2-7; d_gene: TRBD2; abundance: once; v_gene: TRBV9
CDR3aa: CASSLASETYEQYF; CDR3nt: TGCGCCAGCAGCCTCGCAAGTGAGACCTACGAGCAGTACTTC; j_gene: TRBJ2-7; d_gene: -; abundance: -; v_gene: TRBV4-1
CDR3aa: CASSFLVDSDTQYF; CDR3nt: TGCGCCAGCAGCTTCCTTGTGGACTCAGATACGCAGTATTTT; j_gene: TRBJ2-3; d_gene: -; abundance: -; v_gene: TRBV5-1
CDR3aa: CASSLEVEGSQPQHF; CDR3nt: TGTGCCAGCAGCTTGGAGGTGGAGGGGAGTCAGCCCCAGCATTTT; j_gene: TRBJ1-5; d_gene: -; abundance: -; v_gene: TRBV5-8
CDR3aa: CASSLSRQGDEQFF; CDR3nt: TGTGCCAGCAGTTTATCTCGACAGGGCGATGAGCAGTTCTTC; j_gene: TRBJ2-1; d_gene: TRBD1; abundance: -; v_gene: TRBV27
CDR3aa: CASSLYSSASYNEQFF; CDR3nt: TGTGCCAGCAGTTTGTACTCTAGCGCTTCCTACAATGAGCAGTTCTTC; j_gene: TRBJ2-1; d_gene: -; abundance: -; v_gene: TRBV28
CDR3aa: CASSRAGPYSDTQYF; CDR3nt: TGTGCCAGCAGCCGAGCAGGGCCCTACTCGGATACGCAGTATTTT; j_gene: TRBJ2-3; d_gene: -; abundance: -; v_gene: TRBV6-5
CDR3aa: CASSGRTGTAYEQYF; CDR3nt: TGTGCCAGCAGCGGAAGGACAGGGACCGCCTACGAGCAGTACTTC; j_gene: TRBJ2-7; d_gene: TRBD1; abundance: -; v_gene: TRBV9
CDR3aa: CASSLPPGYGYTF; CDR3nt: TGTGCCAGCAGCTTACCGCCAGGGTATGGCTACACCTTC; j_gene: TRBJ1-2; d_gene: -; abundance: -; v_gene: TRBV7-2
CDR3aa: CASSGTSGRWNEQFF; CDR3nt: TGTGCCAGCAGCGGGACTAGCGGGAGGTGGAATGAGCAGTTCTTC; j_gene: TRBJ2-1; d_gene: TRBD2; abundance: -; v_gene: TRBV6-6
CDR3aa: CASSPFNRGDTQYF; CDR3nt: TGTGCCAGCTCACCTTTTAATCGAGGGGATACGCAGTATTTT; j_gene: TRBJ2-3; d_gene: -; abundance: -; v_gene: TRBV18
CDR3aa: CAVRIQGAPSNTEAFF; CDR3nt: TGTGCCGTACGGATCCAGGGGGCGCCATCTAACACTGAAGCTTTCTTT; j_gene: TRBJ1-1; d_gene: TRBD1; abundance: -; v_gene: TRBV5-5
CDR3aa: CASSFIPNAGLAETQYF; CDR3nt: TGTGCCAGCAGTTTCATACCGAACGCCGGACTAGCGGAGACCCAGTACTTC; j_gene: TRBJ2-5; d_gene: TRBD2; abundance: -; v_gene: TRBV28
CDR3aa: CASSFDRRQETQYF; CDR3nt: TGTGCCAGCAGTTTTGACAGGCGACAAGAGACCCAGTACTTC; j_gene: TRBJ2-5; d_gene: -; abundance: -; v_gene: TRBV28
CDR3aa: CASSRGLAGAYTGELFF; CDR3nt: TGCGCCAGCAGCCGAGGACTAGCGGGGGCCTACACCGGGGAGCTGTTTTTT; j_gene: TRBJ2-2; d_gene: TRBD2; abundance: -; v_gene: TRBV4-1
CDR3aa: CASSSRVPEAFF; CDR3nt: TGTGCCAGTAGTAGCAGGGTCCCTGAAGCTTTCTTT; j_gene: TRBJ1-1; d_gene: -; abundance: -; v_gene: TRBV19
CDR3aa: CASSLDSGGALEQFF; CDR3nt: TGTGCCAGCAGCTTAGATAGCGGGGGGGCCTTGGAGCAGTTCTTC; j_gene: TRBJ2-1; d_gene: TRBD2; abundance: once; v_gene: TRBV7-2
CDR3aa: CASSVGTAGTETQYF; CDR3nt: TGTGCCAGCAGCGTAGGTACAGCAGGTACAGAGACCCAGTACTTC; j_gene: TRBJ2-5; d_gene: -; abundance: -; v_gene: TRBV9
CDR3aa: CASSDSGRRVSDTQYF; CDR3nt: TGTGCCAGCAGTGATTCTGGCAGGCGGGTGTCGGATACGCAGTATTTT; j_gene: TRBJ2-3; d_gene: -; abundance: -; v_gene: TRBV6-1
CDR3aa: CASSSGTGETDTQYF; CDR3nt: TGCGCCAGTTCGAGCGGGACGGGTGAGACAGATACGCAGTATTTT; j_gene: TRBJ2-3; d_gene: TRBD2; abundance: few; v_gene: TRBV10-1
CDR3aa: CASGLTPTGGMNTEAFF; CDR3nt: TGTGCTAGTGGTTTGACGCCGACAGGAGGTATGAACACTGAAGCTTTCTTT; j_gene: TRBJ1-1; d_gene: -; abundance: -; v_gene: TRBV12-5
CDR3aa: CASSSGFTDTQYF; CDR3nt: TGCGCCAGCAGCTCGGGATTCACAGATACGCAGTATTTT; j_gene: TRBJ2-3; d_gene: -; abundance: -; v_gene: TRBV5-1
CDR3aa: CASSLWVDLSTDTQYF; CDR3nt: TGTGCCAGCAGCTTATGGGTCGACTTGAGCACAGATACGCAGTATTTT; j_gene: TRBJ2-3; d_gene: -; abundance: -; v_gene: TRBV7-8
CDR3aa: CASSLSSPQGVKGTDTQYF; CDR3nt: TGTGCCAGCAGCTTATCGTCCCCACAGGGAGTCAAAGGCACAGATACGCAGTATTTT; j_gene: TRBJ2-3; d_gene: -; abundance: once; v_gene: TRBV7-3
CDR3aa: CASSPSVQGTEAFF; CDR3nt: TGTGCCAGCAGTCCTAGCGTACAGGGGACTGAAGCTTTCTTT; j_gene: TRBJ1-1; d_gene: TRBD1; abundance: once; v_gene: TRBV27
CDR3aa: CASSYFAGEGGSPLHF; CDR3nt: TGTGCCAGCAGTTACTTCGCAGGAGAAGGAGGTTCACCCCTCCACTTT; j_gene: TRBJ1-6; d_gene: -; abundance: -; v_gene: TRBV6-5
CDR3aa: CASSPRPETQYF; CDR3nt: TGTGCCAGCTCACCCAGGCCGGAGACCCAGTACTTC; j_gene: TRBJ2-5; d_gene: -; abundance: -; v_gene: TRBV18
CDR3aa: CASSQGYGLEITEAFF; CDR3nt: TGCGCCAGCAGCCAAGGTTACGGACTGGAGATCACTGAAGCTTTCTTT; j_gene: TRBJ1-1; d_gene: -; abundance: once; v_gene: TRBV4-1
CDR3aa: CAKGTSGSGNTGELFF; CDR3nt: TGTGCCAAGGGGACTAGCGGGAGTGGAAACACCGGGGAGCTGTTTTTT; j_gene: TRBJ2-2; d_gene: TRBD2; abundance: -; v_gene: TRBV10-3